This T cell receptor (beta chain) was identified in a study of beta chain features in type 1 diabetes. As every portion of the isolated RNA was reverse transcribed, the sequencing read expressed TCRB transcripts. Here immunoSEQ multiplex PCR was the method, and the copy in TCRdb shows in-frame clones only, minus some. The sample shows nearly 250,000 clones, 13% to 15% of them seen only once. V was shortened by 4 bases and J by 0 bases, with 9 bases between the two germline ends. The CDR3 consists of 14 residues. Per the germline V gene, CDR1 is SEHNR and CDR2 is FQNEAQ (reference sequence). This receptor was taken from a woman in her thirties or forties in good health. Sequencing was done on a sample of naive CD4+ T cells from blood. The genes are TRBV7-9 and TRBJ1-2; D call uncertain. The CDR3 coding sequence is TGTGCCAGCAGCTCTAATGTAGCTAACTATGGCTACACCTTC. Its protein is CASSSNVANYGYTF.